This TCR beta chain was recorded in a study of shared clonotypes between healthy human individuals. Study observations and caveats: Some clonotypes were shared by all four sorted-subset donors, while others were not shared. The non-shared ones had lower generation probabilities than the shared ones.

The V end lost 1 base, the J end lost 1 base, and 7 bases lay between the germline ends. CDR1 is SGHAT, CDR2 FQDESV, per germline (reference sequence). The CDR3 length is 15 residues. Everyone who donated was a Caucasian adult who lived in Nashville, Tennessee. Original data processing: Without quality scores, immunoSEQ junctional reads could not be filtered like full-length reads. This table comes from immunoSEQ multiplex PCR, and its TCRdb copy is limited to in-frame clones, with some not included. V and J calls and clone size are as listed in that table; D and trimming were resolved from the DNA. The sample holds more than 2 million clones; 90% to 97% are singletons and the top ten take 0.13%. A word on this clone: Its antigen is still unknown.

Sequenced sample: naive CD4+ T cells sorted from blood. As to subset: CD45RA+ positively selected. The J gene is TRBJ2-2, the V gene TRBV11-1; no firm D call. The clonotype comes from a man aged 18-30 years in good health. CDR3 nucleotide sequence: TGTGCCAGCAGCTTAGACCCCATGAACACCGGGGAGCTGTTTTTT. Translated: CASSLDPMNTGELFF.